These 6 T cell receptor beta chains were sequenced from one sample in a study of blood T cell repertoires in COVID-19. TCRdb keeps only in-frame clones here, not all; method: immunoSEQ multiplex PCR. Here the sample spans 250,000 to 300,000 clones, 89% being singletons. Material for sequencing was peripheral blood. The receptors stem from a man aged 45-60 years with acute or convalescent COVID-19.

Only one count was recorded for this clone. The rearrangement links TRBV7-2 to TRBJ1-2, with D possibly matching TRBD1 (5 bases). V lost 10 bases, J lost 11 bases, and 14 bases lay in between. The germline gives CDR1 SGHTA, CDR2 FQGNSA. This CDR3 contains 10 residues. The CDR3 protein is CATPGGGYTF. Written as DNA, the CDR3 is TGTGCCACCCCGGGGGGAGGGTACACCTTC.

The chain couples TRBV7-9 to TRBJ1-1; the match to TRBD1 covers 8 bases. The CDR3 spans 16 residues. V gave up 0 bases and J gave up 6 bases; unmatched junction bases: 9. In germline, CDR1 is SEHNR, CDR2 FQNEAQ (reference sequence). In nucleotides, the CDR3 is TGTGCCAGCAGCTTAGCGGGCAGGGGGCGCACCCCTGAAGCTTTCTTT. This translates into CASSLAGRGRTPEAFF.

CDR3 DNA sequence: TGTGCCAGCAGCAGAGCTGCAAGGACAGAGTATGGCTACACCTTC. Amino acid sequence: CASSRAARTEYGYTF. The chain combines TRBV7-8 with TRBJ1-2; tentatively, D is TRBD1 (6 bases). The CDR3 contains 15 residues. Deletions cut 5 bases from V and 5 bases from J, with 18 bases between. The germline gives CDR1 SGHVS, CDR2 FQNEAQ. The entire variable domain, with the rest obtained from reference TRBV7-8 and TRBJ1-2, is as follows: GAGVSQSPRYKVAKRGQDVALRCDPISGHVSLFWYQQALGQGPEFLTYFQNEAQLDKSGLPSDRFFAERPEGSVSTLKIQRTQQEDSAVYLCASSRAARTEYGYTFGSGTRLTVV.

A remark on this clone: Germline and junction disagree at one end, which may indicate a read error. The rearrangement links TRBV28 to TRBJ1-2; D gene uncertain. The CDR3 has 10 amino acids. Germline CDR1 reads MDHEN; CDR2 reads SYDVKM. The CDR3: CASRLRMSTF. The CDR3 bases are TGTGCCAGCAGGTTACGGATGTCGACATTC.

This clone was seen once. Distinct nucleotide sequences in the sample also encode this CDR3. The rearrangement links TRBV7-3 to TRBJ2-7, with 8 bases identical to TRBD2. V dropped 6 bases and J dropped 4; count of bases not matched to a gene: 5. The germline CDR1 and CDR2 sequences are SGHTA and FQGTGA. The CDR3 is 13 residues long. The CDR3 region is CASSLGRGYEQYF. The CDR3 bases are TGTGCCAGCAGTCTCGGGAGGGGGTACGAGCAGTACTTC.

The chain employs TRBV7-3 and TRBJ1-1; tentative D call: TRBD1 (5 bases). The germline V gene has CDR1 SGHTA and CDR2 FQGTGA. The CDR3 runs 13 residues. Trimming left V 3 bases short and J 6 bases short, with 11 bases between. This chain's CDR3 is CASSLGLNAEAFF. CDR3 DNA: TGTGCCAGCAGCTTGGGGCTAAACGCTGAAGCTTTCTTT.